This entry features one TCR beta chain sequence. Its antigen is not identified. V lost 1 base, J lost 2 bases, and 5 bases lay in between. This CDR3 spans 13 amino acids. Germline V gives CDR1 SGHNT, CDR2 YENEEA. The sample comes from a study of radiotherapy plus CTLA-4 blockade in lung cancer. Study-wide context: Objective response rate was 15% to 20%; disease control rate, around 30%.

General observations from the study: Radiotherapy with ipilimumab was followed by blood expansion of tumor-derived clones.

Lung cancer patients with chemo-refractory metastatic non-small-cell disease were given focal radiation plus CTLA-4 blockade with ipilimumab. Data came from immunoSEQ multiplex PCR; TCRdb stores just in-frame clones and leaves some out. Of approximately 99,000 clones listed, about 90% are singletons. Sequencing used peripheral blood, obtained from a patient treated with radiotherapy plus ipilimumab. V and J are TRBV11-3 and TRBJ1-1; D is undetermined. The TCR originated in a human donor with non-small cell lung cancer that progressed on radiotherapy plus ipilimumab. This CDR3 reads CASSLGGNTEAFF. CDR3 in DNA: TGTGCCAGCAGCTTAGGGGGAAACACTGAAGCTTTCTTT.